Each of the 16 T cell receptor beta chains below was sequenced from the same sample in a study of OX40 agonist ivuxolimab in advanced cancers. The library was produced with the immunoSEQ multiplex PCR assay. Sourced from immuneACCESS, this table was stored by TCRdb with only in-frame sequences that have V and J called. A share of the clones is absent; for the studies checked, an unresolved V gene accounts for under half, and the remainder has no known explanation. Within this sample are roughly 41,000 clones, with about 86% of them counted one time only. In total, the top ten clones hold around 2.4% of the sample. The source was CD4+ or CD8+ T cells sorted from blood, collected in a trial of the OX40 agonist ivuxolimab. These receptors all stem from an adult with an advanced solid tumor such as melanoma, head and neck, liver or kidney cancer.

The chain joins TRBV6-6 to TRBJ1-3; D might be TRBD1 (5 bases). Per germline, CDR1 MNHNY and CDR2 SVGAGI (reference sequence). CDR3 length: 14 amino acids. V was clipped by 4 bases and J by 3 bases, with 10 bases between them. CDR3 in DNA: TGTGCCAGCAGTTCACAGACAGATGGAAACACCATATATTTT. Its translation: CASSSQTDGNTIYF.

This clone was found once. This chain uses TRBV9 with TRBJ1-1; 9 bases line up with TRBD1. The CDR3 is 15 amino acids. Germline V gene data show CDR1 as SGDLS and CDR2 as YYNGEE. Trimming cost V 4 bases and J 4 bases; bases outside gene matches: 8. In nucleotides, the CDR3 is TGTGCCAGCAGCTTAGGGGACAGGGTGCGCACTGAAGCTTTCTTT. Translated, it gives CASSLGDRVRTEAFF.

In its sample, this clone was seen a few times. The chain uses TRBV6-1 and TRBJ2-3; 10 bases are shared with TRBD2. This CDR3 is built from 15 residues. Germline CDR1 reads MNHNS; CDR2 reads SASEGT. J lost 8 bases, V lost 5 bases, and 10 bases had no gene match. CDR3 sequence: CASSIERGGSSTQYF. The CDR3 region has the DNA TGTGCCAGCAGTATCGAGCGGGGGGGCTCGAGTACGCAGTATTTT.

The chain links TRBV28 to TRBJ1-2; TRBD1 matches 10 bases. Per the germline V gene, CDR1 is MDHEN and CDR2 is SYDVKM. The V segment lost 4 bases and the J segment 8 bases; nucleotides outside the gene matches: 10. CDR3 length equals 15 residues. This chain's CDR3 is CASSYSGQGTGGYTF. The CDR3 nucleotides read TGTGCCAGCAGTTACTCGGGACAGGGGACGGGCGGCTACACCTTC.

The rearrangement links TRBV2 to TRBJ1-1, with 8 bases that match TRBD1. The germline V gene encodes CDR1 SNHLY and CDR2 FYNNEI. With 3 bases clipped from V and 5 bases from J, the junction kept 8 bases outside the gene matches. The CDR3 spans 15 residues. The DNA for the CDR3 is TGTGCCAGCAGTGAGGGACAGGCGGCGGGGACTGAAGCTTTCTTT. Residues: CASSEGQAAGTEAFF.

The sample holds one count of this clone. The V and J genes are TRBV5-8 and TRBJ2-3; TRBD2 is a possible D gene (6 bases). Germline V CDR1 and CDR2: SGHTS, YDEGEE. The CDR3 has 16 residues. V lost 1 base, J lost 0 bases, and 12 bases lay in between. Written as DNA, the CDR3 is TGTGCCAGCAGCTTGTCTAGACTAGTTAGCACAGATACGCAGTATTTT. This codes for CASSLSRLVSTDTQYF.

CDR3 loop: CAISELSTDTQYF. Written as DNA, the CDR3 is TGTGCCATCAGTGAGTTAAGCACAGATACGCAGTATTTT. The rearrangement uses TRBV10-3 and TRBJ2-3; D ambiguous. V was clipped by 1 base and J by 0 bases, with 2 bases between them. Looked up from germline, CDR1 is ENHRY and CDR2 is SYGVKD. This CDR3 contains 13 residues.

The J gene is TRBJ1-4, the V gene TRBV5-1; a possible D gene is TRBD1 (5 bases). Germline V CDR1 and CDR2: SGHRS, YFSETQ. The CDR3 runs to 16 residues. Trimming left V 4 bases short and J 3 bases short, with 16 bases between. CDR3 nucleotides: TGCGCCAGCAGCAACACCCTCCGGGGCCCTAATGAAAAACTGTTTTTT. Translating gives CASSNTLRGPNEKLFF.

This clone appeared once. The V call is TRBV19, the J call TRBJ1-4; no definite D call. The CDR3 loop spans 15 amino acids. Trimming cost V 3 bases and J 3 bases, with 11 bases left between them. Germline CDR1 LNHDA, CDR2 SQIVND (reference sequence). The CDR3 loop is CASSMGGVPNEKLFF. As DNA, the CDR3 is TGTGCCAGTAGTATGGGCGGGGTTCCTAATGAAAAACTGTTTTTT.

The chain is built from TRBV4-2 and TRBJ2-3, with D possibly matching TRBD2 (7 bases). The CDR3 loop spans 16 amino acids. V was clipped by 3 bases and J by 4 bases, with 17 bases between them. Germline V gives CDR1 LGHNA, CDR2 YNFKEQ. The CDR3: CASSQIVGGPADTQYF. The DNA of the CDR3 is TGTGCCAGCAGCCAGATCGTCGGGGGGCCCGCAGATACGCAGTATTTT.

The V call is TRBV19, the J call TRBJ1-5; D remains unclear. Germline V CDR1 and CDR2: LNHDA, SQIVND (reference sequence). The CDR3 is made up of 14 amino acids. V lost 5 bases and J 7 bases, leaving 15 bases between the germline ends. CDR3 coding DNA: TGTGCCAGTAGTCAGGCCGGGCAAGGGCAGCCCCAGCATTTT. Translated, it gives CASSQAGQGQPQHF.

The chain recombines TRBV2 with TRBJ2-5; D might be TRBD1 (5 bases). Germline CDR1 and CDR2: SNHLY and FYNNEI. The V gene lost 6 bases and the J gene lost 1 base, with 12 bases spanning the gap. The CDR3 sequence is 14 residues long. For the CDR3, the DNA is TGTGCCAGCAGAGCGACAGTGGCCCAAGAGACCCAGTACTTC. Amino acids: CASRATVAQETQYF.

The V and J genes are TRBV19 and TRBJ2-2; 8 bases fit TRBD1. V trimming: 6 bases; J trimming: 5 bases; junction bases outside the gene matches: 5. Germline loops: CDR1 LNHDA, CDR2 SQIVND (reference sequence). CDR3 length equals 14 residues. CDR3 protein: CASRRTGPTGELFF. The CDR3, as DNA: TGTGCCAGTAGGAGGACAGGGCCAACCGGGGAGCTGTTTTTT.

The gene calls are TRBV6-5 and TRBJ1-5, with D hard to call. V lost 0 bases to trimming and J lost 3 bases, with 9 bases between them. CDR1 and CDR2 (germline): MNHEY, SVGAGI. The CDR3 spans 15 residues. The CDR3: CASSYSRTSNQPQHF. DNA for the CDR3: TGTGCCAGCAGTTACTCGAGGACTTCCAATCAGCCCCAGCATTTT.

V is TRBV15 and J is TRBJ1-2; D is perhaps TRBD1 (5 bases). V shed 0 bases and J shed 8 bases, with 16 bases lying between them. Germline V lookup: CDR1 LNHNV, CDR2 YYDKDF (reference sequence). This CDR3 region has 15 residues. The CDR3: CATSRDRQYSTGYTF. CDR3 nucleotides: TGTGCCACCAGCAGAGACCGACAGTATAGCACGGGCTACACCTTC.

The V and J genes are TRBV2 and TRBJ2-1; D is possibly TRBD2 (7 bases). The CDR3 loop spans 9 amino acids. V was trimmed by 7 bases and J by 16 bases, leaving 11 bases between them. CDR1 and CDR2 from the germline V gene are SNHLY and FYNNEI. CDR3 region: CASTRGTFF. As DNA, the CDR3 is TGTGCCAGCACGCGGGGGACATTCTTC. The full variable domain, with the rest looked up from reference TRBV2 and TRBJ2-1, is EPEVTQTPSHQVTQMGQEVILRCVPISNHLYFYWYRQILGQKVEFLVSFYNNEISEKSEIFDDQFSVERPDGSNFTLKIRSTKLEDSAMYFCASTRGTFFGPGTRLTVL.